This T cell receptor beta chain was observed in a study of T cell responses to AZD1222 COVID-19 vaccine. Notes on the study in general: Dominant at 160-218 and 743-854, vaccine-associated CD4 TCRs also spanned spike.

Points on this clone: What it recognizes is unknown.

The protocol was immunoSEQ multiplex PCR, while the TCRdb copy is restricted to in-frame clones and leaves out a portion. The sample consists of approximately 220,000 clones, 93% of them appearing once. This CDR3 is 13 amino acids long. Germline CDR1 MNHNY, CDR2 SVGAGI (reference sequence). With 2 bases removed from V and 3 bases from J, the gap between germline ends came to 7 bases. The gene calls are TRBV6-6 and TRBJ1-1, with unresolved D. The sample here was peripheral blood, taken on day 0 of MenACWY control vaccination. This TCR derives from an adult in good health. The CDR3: CASSYGHDTEAFF. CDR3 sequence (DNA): TGTGCCAGCAGTTACGGGCACGACACTGAAGCTTTCTTT.